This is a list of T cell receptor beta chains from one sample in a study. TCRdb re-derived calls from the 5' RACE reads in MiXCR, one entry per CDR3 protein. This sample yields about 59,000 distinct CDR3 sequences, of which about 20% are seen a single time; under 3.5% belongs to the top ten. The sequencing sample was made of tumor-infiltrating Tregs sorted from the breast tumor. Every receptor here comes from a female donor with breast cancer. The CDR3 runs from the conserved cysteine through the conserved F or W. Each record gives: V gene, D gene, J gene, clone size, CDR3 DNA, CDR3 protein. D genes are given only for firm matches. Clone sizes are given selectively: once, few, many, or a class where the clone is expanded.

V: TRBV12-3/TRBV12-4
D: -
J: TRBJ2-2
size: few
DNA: TGTGCCAGCAGTTTAAGGTCCACCGGGGAGCTGTTTTTT
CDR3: CASSLRSTGELFF

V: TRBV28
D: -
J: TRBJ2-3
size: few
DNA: TGTGCCAGCAGTTCTTCCAGGGGGGCAGATACGCAGTATTTT
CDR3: CASSSSRGADTQYF

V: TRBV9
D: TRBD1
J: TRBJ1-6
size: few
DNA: TGTGCCAGCAGCAGTGGAACAGGGGCATATAATTCACCCCTCCACTTT
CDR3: CASSSGTGAYNSPLHF

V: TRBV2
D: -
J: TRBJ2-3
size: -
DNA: TGTGCCAGCAGTTTTAGTGGGGATACGCAGTATTTT
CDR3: CASSFSGDTQYF

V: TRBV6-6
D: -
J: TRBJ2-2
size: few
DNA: TGTGCCAGCAGTTACAGGGAAGGCGGGGAGCTGTTTTTT
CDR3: CASSYREGGELFF

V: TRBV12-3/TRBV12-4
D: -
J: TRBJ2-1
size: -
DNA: TGTGCCAGCAGTATAGCCGGGACAAGCTCCTACAATGAGCAGTTCTTC
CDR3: CASSIAGTSSYNEQFF

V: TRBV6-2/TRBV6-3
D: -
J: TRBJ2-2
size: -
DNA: TGTGCCAGCACCGCCGGAGGGAGCGGATCCGGGGAGCTGTTTTTT
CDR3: CASTAGGSGSGELFF

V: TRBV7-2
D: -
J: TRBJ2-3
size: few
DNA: TGTGCCAGCAGCCTCGAGGGGGGGCCAGATACGCAGTATTTT
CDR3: CASSLEGGPDTQYF

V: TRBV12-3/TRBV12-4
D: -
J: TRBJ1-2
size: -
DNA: TGTGTCAGCAGTTTATACAGCTATGGCTACACCTTC
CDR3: CVSSLYSYGYTF

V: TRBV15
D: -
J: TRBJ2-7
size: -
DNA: TGTGCCACCAGCAGTTCGTCAGGGCTCTACGAGCAGTACTTC
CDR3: CATSSSSGLYEQYF

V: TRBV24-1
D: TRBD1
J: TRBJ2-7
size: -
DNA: TGTGCCACCAGTCCCACAGGGGGCCGCGAGCAGTACTTC
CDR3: CATSPTGGREQYF

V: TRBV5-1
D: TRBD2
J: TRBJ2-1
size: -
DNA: TGCGCCAGCAGCTTAATAGCGGGAGGTAGGGAGCAGTTCTTC
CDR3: CASSLIAGGREQFF

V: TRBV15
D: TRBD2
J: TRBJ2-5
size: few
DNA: TGTGCCACCAGCCGTATCCCTAGCGGGGGGCAAGAGACCCAGTACTTC
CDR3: CATSRIPSGGQETQYF

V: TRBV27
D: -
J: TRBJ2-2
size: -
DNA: TGTGCCAGCAGTGTAGTCTCTCTCGGGGAGCTGTTTTTT
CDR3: CASSVVSLGELFF

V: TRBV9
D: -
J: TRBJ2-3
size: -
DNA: TGTGCCAGCAGCGCCCCGGACACTACTAGCACAGATACGCAGTATTTT
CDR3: CASSAPDTTSTDTQYF

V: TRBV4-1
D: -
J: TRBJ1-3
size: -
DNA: TGCGCCAGCAGCCGGGACTCCGGGCTCTTAAACGCCATATATTTT
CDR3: CASSRDSGLLNAIYF

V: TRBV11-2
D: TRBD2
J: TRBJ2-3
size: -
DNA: TGTGCCAGCAGCCTGACTAGCGGGAAGATAGATACGCAGTATTTT
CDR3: CASSLTSGKIDTQYF

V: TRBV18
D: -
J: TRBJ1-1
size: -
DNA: TGTGCCAGCTCACCACCGCGGTCCCAGTTCAATGAAGCTTTCTTT
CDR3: CASSPPRSQFNEAFF

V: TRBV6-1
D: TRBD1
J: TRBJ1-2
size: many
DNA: TGTGCCAGCAGTTCCGGGACAGGCCTTAACTATGGCTACACCTTC
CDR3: CASSSGTGLNYGYTF

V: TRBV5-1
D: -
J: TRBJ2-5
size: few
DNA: TGCGCCAGCAGCTTGGAGGCAGTGCAAGAGACCCAGTACTTC
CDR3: CASSLEAVQETQYF

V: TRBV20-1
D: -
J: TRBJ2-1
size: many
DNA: TGCAGTGCTAGAGTATCGGGTCCCGGGAGCTCCTACAATGAGCAGTTCTTC
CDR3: CSARVSGPGSSYNEQFF